This entry lists 11 T cell receptor beta chains sequenced from one sample in a study of blood T cell repertoires in COVID-19. TCRdb's table, derived via immunoSEQ multiplex PCR, lists solely in-frame clones and lacks some. The repertoire holds approximately 210,000 clones, with 86% as singletons. Material for sequencing was peripheral blood. The receptors come from a young man who had recovered from COVID-19.

V is TRBV5-1 and J is TRBJ1-1, with a possible D match to TRBD1 (6 bases). The ends were cut back, 5 bases at V and 3 bases at J, with 14 bases in the middle. Germline CDR1 reads SGHRS; CDR2 reads YFSETQ. This CDR3 is built from 14 residues. CDR3 DNA sequence: TGCGCCAGCAGTAAAGCAGGGGACGACACTGAAGCTTTCTTT. Protein product: CASSKAGDDTEAFF.

This chain joins TRBV12-3 or TRBV12-4 and TRBJ1-5; 8 bases map to TRBD1. The CDR3 runs to 13 residues. J lost 11 bases, V lost 9 bases, and 12 bases had no gene match. CDR3 sequence reads: CASTGQGVGTQHF. The CDR3 DNA sequence: TGTGCCAGTACAGGACAGGGAGTGGGGACCCAGCATTTT.

The V and J genes are TRBV5-1 and TRBJ1-4; perhaps TRBD1 as D (6 bases). The length of the CDR3 is 12 residues. V lost 4 bases, J lost 6 bases, and 7 bases lay in between. CDR1 is SGHRS and CDR2 is YFSETQ in the germline V gene. The CDR3 sequence is CASSHRDEKLFF. CDR3 bases: TGCGCCAGCAGCCACAGGGATGAAAAACTGTTTTTT.

The gene calls are TRBV11-1 and TRBJ2-5; 10 nucleotides line up with TRBD1. The J segment lost 1 base and the V segment lost 0 bases, leaving 11 bases of the junction unmatched. The CDR3 contains 19 residues. Germline values: CDR1 SGHAT, CDR2 FQDESV (reference sequence). The CDR3 region is CASSLAGGTGVLVQETQYF. The CDR3 region has the DNA TGTGCCAGCAGCTTAGCCGGGGGGACAGGGGTGTTGGTCCAAGAGACCCAGTACTTC.

This clone was seen once. The chain recombines TRBV24-1 with TRBJ1-1, with TRBD1 matching 7 bases. V lost 5 bases to trimming and J lost 3 bases; unmatched junction nucleotides: 11. This CDR3 is 16 amino acids long. Germline CDR1 KGHDR, CDR2 SFDVKD. In DNA form, the CDR3 reads TGTGCCACCAGTGGGGGTCAGGGGGTGTGGGACACTGAAGCTTTCTTT. As protein: CATSGGQGVWDTEAFF.

The J gene is TRBJ1-1, the V gene TRBV10-2; no reliable D call. Trimming pared 5 bases from V and 3 bases from J, leaving 10 bases between. The CDR3 sequence is 13 residues long. The germline V gene has CDR1 WSHSY and CDR2 SAAADI. Here the CDR3 DNA reads TGCGCCAGCAGTCCCCTACCCTACACTGAAGCTTTCTTT. It is translated as CASSPLPYTEAFF.

This chain links TRBV3-1 (or the pseudogene TRBV3-2) with TRBJ1-3; unclear D gene. Trimming left V 1 base short and J 2 bases short, with 6 bases between. Germline assignment: CDR1 LGHDT and CDR2 YNNKEL (reference sequence). The CDR3 is made up of 14 amino acids. The CDR3 sequence is CASSQGATGNTIYF. As DNA, the CDR3 is TGTGCCAGCAGCCAAGGGGCTACTGGAAACACCATATATTTT.

This clone showed up just once. The chain is built from TRBV6-4 and TRBJ2-3, with 8 bases identical to TRBD1. Trimming removed 6 bases from V and 2 bases from J; junction bases left unmatched: 4. This CDR3 is 14 amino acids long. CDR1 MRHNA and CDR2 SNTAGT come from the germline V gene. CDR3 in DNA: TGTGCCAGCAGCCAGGACAGGGTCACAGATACGCAGTATTTT. This codes for CASSQDRVTDTQYF.

This clone was observed a few times. J is TRBJ2-7 and V is TRBV9; tentatively, D is TRBD1 (5 bases). Per germline, CDR1 SGDLS and CDR2 YYNGEE. The CDR3 covers 13 residues. V was shortened by 0 bases and J by 6 bases, with 10 bases between the two germline ends. CDR3 protein: CASSVGSGSEQYF. CDR3 nucleotides: TGTGCCAGCAGCGTAGGGTCAGGGTCCGAGCAGTACTTC.

The V and J genes are TRBV5-1 and TRBJ2-1; D is unresolved. V lost 6 bases to trimming and J lost 4 bases, with 11 bases between them. Per the germline V gene, CDR1 is SGHRS and CDR2 is YFSETQ. The length of the CDR3 is 13 residues. The DNA for the CDR3 is TGCGCCAGCAAGGAGACGGAGTACAATGAGCAGTTCTTC. Translating gives CASKETEYNEQFF.

The chain couples TRBV9 to TRBJ1-6; 7 bases agree with TRBD1. From germline, CDR1 is SGDLS and CDR2 YYNGEE. The CDR3 has 15 residues. The ends lost 0 bases at V and 10 bases at J; junction bases unmatched: 7. CDR3 nucleotides: TGTGCCAGCAGCGTAGCCGACAGGGACCGGTCACCCCTCCACTTT. Its protein is CASSVADRDRSPLHF. Drawing the rest from reference TRBV9 and TRBJ1-6, the complete variable domain is DSGVTQTPKHLITATGQRVTLRCSPRSGDLSVYWYQQSLDQGLQFLIQYYNGEERAKGNILERFSAQQFPDLHSELNLSSLELGDSALYFCASSVADRDRSPLHFGNGTRLTVT.